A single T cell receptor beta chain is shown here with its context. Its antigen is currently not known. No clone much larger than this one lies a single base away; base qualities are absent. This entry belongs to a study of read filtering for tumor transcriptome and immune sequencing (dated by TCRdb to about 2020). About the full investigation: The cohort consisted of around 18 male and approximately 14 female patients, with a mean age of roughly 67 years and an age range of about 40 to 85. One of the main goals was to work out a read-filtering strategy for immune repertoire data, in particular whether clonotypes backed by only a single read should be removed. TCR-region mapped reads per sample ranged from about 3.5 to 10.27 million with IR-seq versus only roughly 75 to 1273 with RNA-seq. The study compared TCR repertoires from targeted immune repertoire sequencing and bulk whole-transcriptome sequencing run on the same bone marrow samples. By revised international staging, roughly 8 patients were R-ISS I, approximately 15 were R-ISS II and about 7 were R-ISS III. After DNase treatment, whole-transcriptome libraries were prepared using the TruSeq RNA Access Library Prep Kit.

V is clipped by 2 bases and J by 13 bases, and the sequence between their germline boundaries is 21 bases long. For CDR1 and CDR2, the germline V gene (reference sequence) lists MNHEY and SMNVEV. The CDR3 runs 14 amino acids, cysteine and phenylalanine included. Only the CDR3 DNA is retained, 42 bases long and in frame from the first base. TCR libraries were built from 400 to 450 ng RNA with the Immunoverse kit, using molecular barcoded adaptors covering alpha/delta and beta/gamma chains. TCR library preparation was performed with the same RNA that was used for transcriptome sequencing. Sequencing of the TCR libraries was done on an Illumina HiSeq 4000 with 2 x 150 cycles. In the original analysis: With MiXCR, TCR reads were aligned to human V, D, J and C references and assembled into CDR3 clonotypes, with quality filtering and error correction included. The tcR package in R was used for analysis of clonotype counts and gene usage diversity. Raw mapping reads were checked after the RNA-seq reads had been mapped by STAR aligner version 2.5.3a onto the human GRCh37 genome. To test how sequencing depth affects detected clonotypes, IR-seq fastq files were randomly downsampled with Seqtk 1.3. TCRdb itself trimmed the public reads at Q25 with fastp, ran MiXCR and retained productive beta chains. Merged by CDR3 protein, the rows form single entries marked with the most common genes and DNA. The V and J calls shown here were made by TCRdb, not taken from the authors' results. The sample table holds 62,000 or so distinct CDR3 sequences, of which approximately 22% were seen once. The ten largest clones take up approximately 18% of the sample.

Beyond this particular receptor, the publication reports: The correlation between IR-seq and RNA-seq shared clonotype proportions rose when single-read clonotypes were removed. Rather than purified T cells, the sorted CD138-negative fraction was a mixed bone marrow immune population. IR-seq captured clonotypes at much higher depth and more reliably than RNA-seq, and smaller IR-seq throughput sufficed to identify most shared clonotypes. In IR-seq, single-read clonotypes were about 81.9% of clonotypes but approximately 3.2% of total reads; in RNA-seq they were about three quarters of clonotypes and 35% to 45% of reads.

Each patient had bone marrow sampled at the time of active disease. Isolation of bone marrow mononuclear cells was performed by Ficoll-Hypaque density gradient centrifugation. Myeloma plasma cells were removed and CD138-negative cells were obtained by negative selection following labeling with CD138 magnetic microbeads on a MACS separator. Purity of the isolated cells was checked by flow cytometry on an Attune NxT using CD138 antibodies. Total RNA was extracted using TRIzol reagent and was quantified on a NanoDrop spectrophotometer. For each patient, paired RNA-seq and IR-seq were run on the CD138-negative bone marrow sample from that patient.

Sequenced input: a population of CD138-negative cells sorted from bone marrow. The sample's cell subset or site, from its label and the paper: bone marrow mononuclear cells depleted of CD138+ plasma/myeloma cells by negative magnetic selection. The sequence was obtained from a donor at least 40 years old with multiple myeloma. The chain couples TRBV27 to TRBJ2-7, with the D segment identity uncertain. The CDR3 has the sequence CASSLIAGPYERYF. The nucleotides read TGTGCCAGCAGTTTAATTGCTGGCCCCTACGAGCGATACTTC.